The entry below gives a single T cell receptor (beta chain) sequence along with its context. Its cognate antigen is unknown. Method: immunoSEQ multiplex PCR; TCRdb's copy keeps in-frame clones and lacks some. The sample shows several thousand clones, approximately 88% of them seen only once. The sample originates from a study of T cells in localized non-small cell lung cancer. Trimming took 1 base from V and 5 from J; bases not matched to a gene: 12. Germline CDR1 MGHRA, CDR2 YSYEKL. This CDR3 has 17 residues. Notes on the study in general: Uninvolved adjacent lung showed the highest T cell clonality, exceeding tumor. Those with higher blood T cell density had longer overall survival. In adjacent lung, a median around 57 of the top 100 tumor clones were found.

V and J are TRBV4-1 and TRBJ2-5, with 8 bases identical to TRBD1. This TCR came from a male donor at least 60 years old with stage I lung adenocarcinoma. Sequencing used peripheral blood, obtained before any cancer treatment. The CDR3 loop is CASSQVSIQGAPETQYF. The CDR3 coding sequence is TGCGCCAGCAGCCAAGTCTCCATTCAGGGGGCTCCGGAGACCCAGTACTTC.